This T cell receptor beta chain was documented in a study of T cells in localized non-small cell lung cancer (dated by TCRdb to 2020 to 2021). Background on the whole study: The study analyzed T cell repertoires of hundreds of early-stage NSCLC patients, comparing tumors and uninvolved tumor-adjacent lungs. The cohort consisted of 236 treatment-naive NSCLC patients whose localized lung tumors had been resected. The mean age of the NSCLC patients was about 62 years, with about 120 men and over 100 women.

The CDR3, from cysteine to phenylalanine, totals 17 residues. Only the CDR3 region is kept as DNA, spanning 51 bases read in frame from base 1. CDR1 SEHNR and CDR2 FQNEAQ were looked up in the germline V gene (reference sequence). V and J lose 3 bases and 3 bases, and a span of 20 bases separates them. Broad study findings and their caveats: A median of roughly 60 of the top 100 tumor clones were detected in paired uninvolved adjacent lung, and 25 to 35 of these tumor clones were also found among the top 100 clones of the paired uninvolved adjacent lung. Because the study design was exploratory, TCR variables were selected using unadjusted p-values without false-discovery rate correction. The highest T cell clonality was observed in uninvolved tumor-adjacent lung, where clonality exceeded that of tumor, suggesting that antigenic responses were more focused in uninvolved tumor-adjacent lung. Because multi-region tumor sequencing was not done, intratumor heterogeneity could not be ruled out. Higher blood T cell density associated with longer overall survival, while higher adjacent-lung clonality associated with shorter survival.

Notes on this clone: The clone's antigen remains unknown. Within one base of it there is no much larger clone, and no base qualities were kept.

TCR beta CDR3 regions were sequenced from DNA using the immunoSEQ Assay. As for how the authors treated the data: T cell density was computed as TCR beta template counts normalized to usable DNA estimated by amplifying housekeeping genes. Richness was estimated using the preseqR package, with extrapolation to 400,000 templates for PBMC samples and to 120,000 templates for tissue samples. Clonality was taken to be one minus Pielou's evenness. Tissue-enriched TCRs were identified through differential abundance testing performed on productive amino-acid clonotypes, with a minimum total count of 5 and an alpha of 0.1. The Jaccard Index and the Morisita Overlap Index were used to measure how much the repertoires overlapped between compartments. GLIPH grouped TCR beta CDR3s together with public tetramer-defined viral CDR3s, and a viral motif had to include at least three viral sequences and show V-gene enrichment. Drawn from immuneACCESS, this table holds only the in-frame rearrangements with V and J called that TCRdb kept. Clones are partly lost; checked studies trace under half to an unresolved V gene and leave the rest unexplained. V, J and clone size were drawn from that table, and D and trimming were deduced from the DNA. The sample table lists around 100,000 clones, roughly 87% of them with a count of one. The ten largest account for 15% of the sample.

At diagnosis, peripheral blood, uninvolved tumor-adjacent lung and tumor were collected and stored as a combination of fresh-frozen and FFPE material. Blood samples were analyzed as peripheral blood mononuclear cells for TCR repertoire profiling. This TCR came from a man aged 40 to 70 with stage I squamous cell lung carcinoma. Sequences were derived from peripheral blood, sampled before any cancer treatment. The sequence is built from TRBV7-9 and TRBJ2-5; the D segment could be TRBD1, given 7 matching bases. CDR3 loop: CASSLTLTGWGEETQYF. The DNA is TGTGCCAGCAGCTTGACCTTGACAGGGTGGGGGGAAGAGACCCAGTACTTC.